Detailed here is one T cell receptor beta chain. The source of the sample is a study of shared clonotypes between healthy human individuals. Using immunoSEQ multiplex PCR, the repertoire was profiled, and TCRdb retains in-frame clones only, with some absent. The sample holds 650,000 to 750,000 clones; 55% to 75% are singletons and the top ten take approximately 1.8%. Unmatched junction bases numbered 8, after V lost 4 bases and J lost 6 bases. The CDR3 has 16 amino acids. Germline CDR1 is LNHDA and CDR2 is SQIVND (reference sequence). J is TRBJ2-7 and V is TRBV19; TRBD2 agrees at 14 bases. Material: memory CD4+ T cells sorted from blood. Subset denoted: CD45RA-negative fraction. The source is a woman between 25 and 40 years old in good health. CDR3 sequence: CASSREPGLAGVEQYF. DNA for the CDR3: TGTGCCAGTAGTAGAGAGCCGGGACTAGCGGGAGTCGAGCAGTACTTC.